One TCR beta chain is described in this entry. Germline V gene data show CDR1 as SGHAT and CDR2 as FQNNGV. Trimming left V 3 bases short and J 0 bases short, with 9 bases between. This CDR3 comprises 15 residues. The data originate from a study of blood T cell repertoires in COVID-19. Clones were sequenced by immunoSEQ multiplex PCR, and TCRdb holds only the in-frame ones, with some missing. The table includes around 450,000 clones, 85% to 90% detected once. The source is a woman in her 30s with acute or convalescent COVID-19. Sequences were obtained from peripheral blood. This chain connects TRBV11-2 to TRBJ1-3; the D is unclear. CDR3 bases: TGTGCCAGCAGCTTCGGAGTTACCTCTGGAAACACCATATATTTT. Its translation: CASSFGVTSGNTIYF.